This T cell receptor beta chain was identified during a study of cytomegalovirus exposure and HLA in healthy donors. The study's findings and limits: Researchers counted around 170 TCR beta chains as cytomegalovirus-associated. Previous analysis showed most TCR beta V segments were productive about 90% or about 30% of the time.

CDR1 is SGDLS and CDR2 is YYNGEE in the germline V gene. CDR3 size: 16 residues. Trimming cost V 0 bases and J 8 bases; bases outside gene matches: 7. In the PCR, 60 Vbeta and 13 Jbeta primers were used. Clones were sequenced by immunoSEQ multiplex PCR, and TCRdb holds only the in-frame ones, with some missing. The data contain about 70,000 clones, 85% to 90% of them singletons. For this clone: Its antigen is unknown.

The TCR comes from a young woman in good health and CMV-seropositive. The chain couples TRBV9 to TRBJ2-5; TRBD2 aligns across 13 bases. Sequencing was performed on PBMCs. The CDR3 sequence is CASSVDRGLAGATQYF. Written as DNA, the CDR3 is TGTGCCAGCAGCGTAGACCGTGGACTAGCGGGAGCAACCCAGTACTTC.